This T cell receptor beta chain was obtained from a study of T cells in Graves' hyperthyroidism and ophthalmopathy. The J segment lost 2 bases and the V segment lost 2 bases, leaving 8 bases of the junction unmatched. This CDR3 has 16 amino acids. The germline V gene has CDR1 MNHEY and CDR2 SMNVEV (reference sequence). TCR beta CDR3 regions were amplified from RNA transcripts. First-round RT-PCR with HTBI primers amplified the TCR CDR3 region. TCRdb itself ran the multiplex PCR reads through MiXCR, one entry per CDR3 protein. The data show hundreds of thousands of distinct CDR3 sequences, approximately 15% seen once.

The V gene is TRBV27, the J gene TRBJ1-1; 7 bases match TRBD1. The clonotype was recovered from a woman aged 18 to 35 with Graves' hyperthyroidism. The material sequenced was blood. The CDR3 DNA sequence: TGTGCCAGCAGTTTAGTCCCGCAGGGGGTTAACACTGAAGCTTTCTTT. Translated, it gives CASSLVPQGVNTEAFF.